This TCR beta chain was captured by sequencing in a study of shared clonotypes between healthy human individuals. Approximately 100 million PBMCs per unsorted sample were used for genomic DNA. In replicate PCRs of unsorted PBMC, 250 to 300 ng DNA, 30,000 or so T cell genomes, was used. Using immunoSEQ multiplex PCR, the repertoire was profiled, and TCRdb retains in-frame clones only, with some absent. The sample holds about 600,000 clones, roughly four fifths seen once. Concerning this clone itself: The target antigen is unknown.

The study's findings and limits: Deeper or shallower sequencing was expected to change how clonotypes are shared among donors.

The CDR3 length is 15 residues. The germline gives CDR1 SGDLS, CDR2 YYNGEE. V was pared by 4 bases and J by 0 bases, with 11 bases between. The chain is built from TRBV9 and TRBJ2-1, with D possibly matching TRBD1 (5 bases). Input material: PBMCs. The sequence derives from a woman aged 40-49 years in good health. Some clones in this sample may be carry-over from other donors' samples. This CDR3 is CASSPRQISYNEQFF. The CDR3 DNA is TGTGCCAGCAGCCCTCGACAGATCTCCTACAATGAGCAGTTCTTC.